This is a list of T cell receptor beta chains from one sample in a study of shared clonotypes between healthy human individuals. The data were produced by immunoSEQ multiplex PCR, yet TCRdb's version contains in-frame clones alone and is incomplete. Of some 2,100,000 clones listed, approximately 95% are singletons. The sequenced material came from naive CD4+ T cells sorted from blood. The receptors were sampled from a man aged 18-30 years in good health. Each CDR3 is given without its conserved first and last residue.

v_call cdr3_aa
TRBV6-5 ASSEQGRSQPQH
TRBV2 ASSEARGQAPLH
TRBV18 ASSPAGGENIQY
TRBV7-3 ASSPPGSSEAF
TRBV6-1 ASSSWGSTDTQY
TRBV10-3 AISESNPGMGADTQY
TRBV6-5 ASSYDRSRYGYT
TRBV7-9 ASRAGQADTGELF
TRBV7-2 ASSSFGTQY
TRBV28 ASSPPGRGLTDTQY
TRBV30 AWSLGTAGANVLT
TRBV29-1 SALGHNIQY
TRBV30 AWSTSGQPQETQY
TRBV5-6 ASSFQLYWEQY
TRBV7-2 ASSFGAGQPQH
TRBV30 AWSFRFDTEAF
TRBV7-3 ASSPDGFNEQF
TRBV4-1 ASSQEQGVGYSPLH
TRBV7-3 ASSLDRSYNEQF
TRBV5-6 ASLQKMNTEAF
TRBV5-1 ASSLNPGQGAETQY
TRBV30 AWSVRATSTQY
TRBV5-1 ASSPGVGFTDTQY
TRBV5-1 ASSLKVTGELF
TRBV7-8 ASSQAGTADTQY
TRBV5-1 ASSHRTGQETQY